These 30 T cell receptor beta chains share one sample of origin, sequenced in a study of Graves' ophthalmopathy and Graves' hyperthyroidism. As the template, RNA transcripts were used to amplify TCR beta CDR3 regions. HTBI primers were used in a first-round RT-PCR, which preceded a second-round multiplex PCR. From the multiplex PCR reads, TCRdb called clonotypes with MiXCR, one entry per CDR3 protein. Among about 220,000 distinct CDR3 sequences, 20% to 25% were seen once, and the ten largest hold around two fifths. Specimen: peripheral blood. Receptors were obtained from a woman between 50 and 59 years old with Graves' ophthalmopathy.

This clonotype came up many times. The J gene is TRBJ1-1, the V gene TRBV11-2, with D possibly matching TRBD1 (5 bases). The CDR3 has 12 residues. From germline, CDR1 is SGHAT and CDR2 FQNNGV. V dropped 4 bases and J dropped 11 bases, with 14 bases sitting between them. The CDR3 protein is CASSSLRNRAFF. CDR3 DNA sequence: TGTGCCAGCAGCTCACTGAGGAACAGGGCTTTCTTT. The whole variable domain, filled in from reference TRBV11-2 and TRBJ1-1, reads EAGVAQSPRYKIIEKRQSVAFWCNPISGHATLYWYQQILGQGPKLLIQFQNNGVVDDSQLPKDRFSAERLKGVDSTLKIQPAKLEDSAVYLCASSSLRNRAFFGQGTRLTVV.

This clonotype was detected many times. The chain combines TRBV5-1 with TRBJ2-7; no definite D call. V was trimmed by 2 bases and J by 3 bases, leaving 9 bases between them. Germline loops: CDR1 SGHRS, CDR2 YFSETQ. This CDR3 has 13 residues. The CDR3 coding sequence is TGCGCCAGCAGCTTCGAGCGCCTCTACGAGCAGTACTTC. Its protein is CASSFERLYEQYF. The variable domain in full, completed from reference TRBV5-1 and TRBJ2-7, reads KAGVTQTPRYLIKTRGQQVTLSCSPISGHRSVSWYQQTPGQGLQFLFEYFSETQRNKGNFPGRFSGRQFSNSRSEMNVSTLELGDSALYLCASSFERLYEQYFGPGTRLTVT.

This clonotype was seen a few times. The chain joins TRBV30 to TRBJ2-7; the D is unclear. Germline V gene data show CDR1 as GTSNPN and CDR2 as SVGIG (reference sequence). The CDR3 has 11 amino acids. The V end was cut by 0 bases, the J end by 8 bases, with 8 bases between. CDR3 nucleotide sequence: TGTGCCTGGAGTGTTCGGCCTAAGCAGTACTTC. Protein: CAWSVRPKQYF.

This clonotype was seen many times. The rearrangement joins TRBV6-5 to TRBJ2-5; D is uncertain. Germline V lookup: CDR1 MNHEY, CDR2 SVGAGI. The CDR3 runs to 13 residues. V lost 2 bases and J 5 bases, leaving 9 bases between the germline ends. The CDR3 reads CASSYEDPETQYF. For the CDR3, the DNA is TGTGCCAGCAGTTACGAAGATCCCGAGACCCAGTACTTC.

The table lists this clonotype with many counts. This chain joins TRBV30 and TRBJ1-1, with unresolved D. The CDR3 loop spans 13 amino acids. The germline V gene has CDR1 GTSNPN and CDR2 SVGIG (reference sequence). Deletions cut 0 bases from V and 6 bases from J, with 11 bases between. The CDR3 loop is CAWSVQMRAEAFF. CDR3 sequence (DNA): TGTGCCTGGAGTGTTCAAATGAGAGCTGAAGCTTTCTTT.

This clonotype was observed at least ten times. The chain joins TRBV10-3 to TRBJ2-5; D might be TRBD1 (6 bases). The CDR3 contains 13 residues. The germline gives CDR1 ENHRY, CDR2 SYGVKD. The V end was cut by 10 bases, the J end by 5 bases, with 17 bases between. The CDR3 nucleotides read TGTGCCACCGGGACGGGCCAGGGGGAGACCCAGTACTTC. Encoded protein: CATGTGQGETQYF.

This clonotype was observed many times. The V and J genes are TRBV19 and TRBJ1-5; D is possibly TRBD1 (6 bases). CDR3 size: 15 residues. With 3 bases removed from V and 0 bases from J, the gap between germline ends came to 9 bases. CDR1 is LNHDA and CDR2 is SQIVND in the germline V gene (reference sequence). This CDR3 is CASSMDRNSNQPQHF. In nucleotides, the CDR3 is TGTGCCAGTAGTATGGACAGAAATAGCAATCAGCCCCAGCATTTT. The complete variable domain, with remaining parts taken from reference TRBV19 and TRBJ1-5, reads DGGITQSPKYLFRKEGQNVTLSCEQNLNHDAMYWYRQDPGQGLRLIYYSQIVNDFQKGDIAEGYSVSREKKESFPLTVTSAQKNPTAFYLCASSMDRNSNQPQHFGDGTRLSIL.

This clonotype was seen at least ten times. The gene calls are TRBV20-1 and TRBJ1-1; D unclear. CDR3 length: 12 amino acids. Trimming cost V 5 bases and J 5 bases, with 12 bases left between them. Per germline, CDR1 DFQATT and CDR2 SNEGSKA (reference sequence). This CDR3 reads CSAHSIGTEAFF. CDR3 nucleotide sequence: TGCAGTGCTCACAGTATCGGGACTGAAGCTTTCTTT.

This chain's CDR3 is CASSQTMGGSSGNTIYF. In nucleotides, the CDR3 is TGTGCCAGCAGTCAAACCATGGGGGGAAGCTCTGGAAACACCATATATTTT. This chain uses TRBV28 with TRBJ1-3; tentative D call: TRBD1 (5 bases). Germline lookup yields CDR1 MDHEN and CDR2 SYDVKM. The V end lost 5 bases, the J end lost 0 bases, and 17 bases lay between the germline ends. The CDR3 totals 17 residues.

This clonotype has a handful of counts. The conserved final phenylalanine or tryptophan is absent from the CDR3, which likely points to a read error. The chain joins TRBV19 to TRBJ2-1, with 7 bases matching TRBD2. V lost 6 bases and J lost 0; bases outside the gene matches: 14. Per germline, CDR1 LNHDA and CDR2 SQIVND (reference sequence). This CDR3 spans 18 amino acids. DNA for the CDR3: TGTGCCAGTAGAATGAGATCGGGGCGGGGGAGCTCCTACAATGAGCAGTTCGTC. As protein: CASRMRSGRGSSYNEQFV.

Ten or more counts support this clonotype. The chain links TRBV18 to TRBJ1-5; 8 nucleotides align to TRBD1. CDR1 and CDR2 from the germline V gene are KGHSH and LQKENI. This CDR3 has 15 amino acids. Unmatched junction bases numbered 5, after V lost 5 bases and J lost 2 bases. The CDR3 reads CASSDHRGGNQPQHF. CDR3 DNA: TGTGCCAGCTCAGACCACAGGGGGGGCAATCAGCCCCAGCATTTT.

This clonotype was counted ten times or more. This sequence joins TRBV9 and TRBJ2-5, with D unresolved. V was pared by 0 bases and J by 5 bases, with 8 bases between. From germline, CDR1 is SGDLS and CDR2 YYNGEE. This CDR3 has 13 residues. The CDR3 loop reads CASSVGMGETQYF. Here the CDR3 DNA reads TGTGCCAGCAGCGTAGGGATGGGGGAGACCCAGTACTTC.

The CDR3 DNA sequence: TGTGCCAGCGGGATGCCCCCCTCCTACAATGAGCAGTTCTTC. It translates to CASGMPPSYNEQFF. The chain is built from TRBV11-2 and TRBJ2-1; no firm D call. Germline loops: CDR1 SGHAT, CDR2 FQNNGV. V dropped 8 bases and J dropped 0 bases, with 11 bases sitting between them. There are 14 residues in the CDR3.

This clonotype was recorded many times. This chain joins TRBV2 and TRBJ2-7, with TRBD1 matching 7 bases. Unmatched junction bases numbered 8, after V lost 6 bases and J lost 0 bases. Per germline, CDR1 SNHLY and CDR2 FYNNEI. CDR3 length: 15 residues. CDR3 sequence: CASSFDRASSYEQYF. The CDR3 region has the DNA TGTGCCAGCAGCTTTGACAGGGCCAGCTCCTACGAGCAGTACTTC.

There are many counts of this clonotype. The chain employs TRBV28 and TRBJ1-5, with D hard to call. Between the trimmed V and J ends, which lost 3 bases and 0 bases, there was a span of 9 bases. Germline loops: CDR1 MDHEN, CDR2 SYDVKM. The length of the CDR3 is 15 residues. The DNA of the CDR3 is TGTGCCAGCAGTTTGAGTGGAGGTAGCAATCAGCCCCAGCATTTT. This gives the protein CASSLSGGSNQPQHF.

The genes are TRBV7-2 and TRBJ2-5; the match to TRBD2 covers 10 bases. This CDR3 is 16 amino acids long. J gave up 4 bases and V 1 base, and 6 bases lay outside the gene matches. CDR1 and CDR2 (germline): SGHTA, FQGNSA. As DNA, the CDR3 is TGTGCCAGCAGCTTAGGCCTAGCGGGAGTAGGAGAGACCCAGTACTTC. Translating gives CASSLGLAGVGETQYF.

The chain employs TRBV2 and TRBJ2-5; 8 positions match TRBD2. V lost 6 bases and J lost 2; bases outside the gene matches: 8. Germline values: CDR1 SNHLY, CDR2 FYNNEI. CDR3 length: 15 residues. For the CDR3, the DNA is TGTGCCAGCAGACTCCCGGCGGGGGGACAAGAGACCCAGTACTTC. This sequence encodes CASRLPAGGQETQYF.

The CDR3 is CASSESFGMGWRGYTF. The CDR3 DNA follows: TGCGCCAGCAGTGAGTCGTTTGGAATGGGTTGGCGGGGCTACACCTTC. This chain joins TRBV10-2 and TRBJ1-2, with D unresolved. This CDR3 has 16 amino acids. V lost 0 bases and J 8 bases, leaving 19 bases between the germline ends. Germline values: CDR1 WSHSY, CDR2 SAAADI.

This clonotype came up many times. The V and J genes are TRBV12-3 or TRBV12-4 and TRBJ2-7; D perhaps matches TRBD1 (6 bases). CDR3 length: 13 residues. Trimming left V 3 bases short and J 4 bases short, with 10 bases between. As DNA, the CDR3 is TGTGCCAGCAGTTTCGGACAGCAGTACGAGCAGTACTTC. It codes for CASSFGQQYEQYF.

This clonotype was recorded a few times. The rearrangement joins TRBV7-2 to TRBJ1-2; D possibly corresponds to TRBD1 (5 bases). This CDR3 has 14 amino acids. Trimming stripped 1 base from V and 5 bases from J, with 11 bases between. The germline V gene has CDR1 SGHTA and CDR2 FQGNSA. DNA of the CDR3: TGTGCCAGCAGCTTAGGGGGCAGTTTTTATGGCTACACCTTC. Encoded protein: CASSLGGSFYGYTF. The variable domain in full, completed from reference TRBV7-2 and TRBJ1-2, reads GAGVSQSPSNKVTEKGKDVELRCDPISGHTALYWYRQSLGQGLEFLIYFQGNSAPDKSGLPSDRFSAERTGGSVSTLTIQRTQQEDSAVYLCASSLGGSFYGYTFGSGTRLTVV.

At least ten counts were recorded for this clonotype. The chain joins TRBV30 to TRBJ1-6; D gene uncertain. Trimming took off 0 bases at V and 8 bases at J, with 11 bases between the two ends. The CDR3 sequence is 14 residues long. Per germline, CDR1 GTSNPN and CDR2 SVGIG (reference sequence). CDR3: CAWSVIQLDSPLHF. The CDR3 bases are TGTGCCTGGAGTGTAATACAACTCGATTCACCCCTCCACTTT.

This clonotype was counted many times. The chain has TRBV30 and TRBJ1-2, with TRBD1 as a possible D gene (5 bases). The V and J ends lost 0 bases and 6 bases respectively, with 20 bases between them. The germline gives CDR1 GTSNPN, CDR2 SVGIG (reference sequence). This CDR3 comprises 16 residues. The CDR3 nucleotides are TGTGCCTGGAGTGTACTGGGACCACCGCTCGACGATGGCTACACCTTC. It translates to CAWSVLGPPLDDGYTF.

The chain links TRBV7-8 to TRBJ1-1; possible D gene TRBD1, 6 bases. Trimming removed 2 bases at V and 3 bases at J, with 13 bases between. Germline-derived CDR1 and CDR2 are SGHVS and FQNEAQ. The length of the CDR3 is 15 residues. Written as DNA, the CDR3 is TGTGCCAGCAGCTTAAATCCGGGACACTACACTGAAGCTTTCTTT. Protein: CASSLNPGHYTEAFF. Using reference TRBV7-8 and TRBJ1-1 for the parts outside the CDR3, the full variable domain is GAGVSQSPRYKVAKRGQDVALRCDPISGHVSLFWYQQALGQGPEFLTYFQNEAQLDKSGLPSDRFFAERPEGSVSTLKIQRTQQEDSAVYLCASSLNPGHYTEAFFGQGTRLTVV.

There are many counts of this clonotype. The chain joins TRBV4-1 to TRBJ2-7; 7 nucleotides match TRBD1. This CDR3 is built from 13 residues. Losses at the gene ends were 4 bases for V and 4 bases for J; bases not matched to a gene: 4. CDR1 is MGHRA, CDR2 YSYEKL, per germline. The DNA for the CDR3 is TGCGCCAGCAGCCCCGGCAGGGGGTACGAGCAGTACTTC. It specifies CASSPGRGYEQYF.

On this clonotype itself: A much larger clone differs from this one at a single base, so this may be a read error. This sequence joins TRBV6-5 and TRBJ1-3; D unresolved. The CDR3 length is 16 residues. Per the germline V gene, CDR1 is MNHEY and CDR2 is SVGAGI. The CDR3 is CAISYADGSSGNTIYF. CDR3 DNA sequence: TGTGCCATCAGTTACGCGGACGGAAGCTCTGGAAACACCATATATTTT.

This clonotype was recorded many times. The V and J genes are TRBV24-1 and TRBJ2-7; the D gene is possibly TRBD2 (6 bases). This CDR3 contains 14 residues. The V and J ends lost 9 bases and 5 bases respectively, with 19 bases between them. CDR1 and CDR2 (germline): KGHDR, SFDVKD. CDR3 bases: TGTGCCACCCGAGGGCAGGAGGGCCGGGACGAGCAGTACTTC. Translated, it gives CATRGQEGRDEQYF.

This clonotype was seen a handful of times. V and J are TRBV20-1 and TRBJ2-7, with 10 positions matching TRBD1. CDR1 is DFQATT, CDR2 SNEGSKA, per germline (reference sequence). The CDR3 loop spans 13 amino acids. J was trimmed by 3 bases and V by 6 bases; bases with no gene match: 5. The CDR3 reads CSARRDRGYEQYF. Here the CDR3 DNA reads TGCAGTGCGAGAAGGGACAGGGGCTACGAGCAGTACTTC.

This clonotype was picked up many times. CDR3 sequence reads: CASSFLALGEQYF. The DNA for the CDR3 is TGTGCCAGCAGCTTTCTAGCTCTGGGCGAGCAGTACTTC. The chain recombines TRBV7-2 with TRBJ2-7; TRBD2 is a possible D gene (5 bases). Per germline, CDR1 SGHTA and CDR2 FQGNSA. The CDR3 sequence is 13 residues long. V was trimmed by 3 bases and J by 6 bases, leaving 12 bases between them.

This rearrangement joins TRBV28 to TRBJ1-1; 7 nucleotides match TRBD1. The V and J ends lost 5 bases and 5 bases, in that order; junction bases with no gene match: 14. The CDR3 has 16 amino acids. Looked up from germline, CDR1 is MDHEN and CDR2 is SYDVKM. CDR3 DNA: TGTGCCAGCAGTAAAATAAGGACAGGACTCAATACTGAAGCTTTCTTT. Translation gives CASSKIRTGLNTEAFF.

This clonotype has ten or more counts. The chain couples TRBV20-1 to TRBJ1-5, with 9 bases matching TRBD1. The CDR3 runs to 15 residues. The germline gives CDR1 DFQATT, CDR2 SNEGSKA (reference sequence). The V gene end was trimmed by 3 bases and the J gene end by 5 bases; junction bases not matched to a gene: 8. CDR3: CSASRDRAPYQPQHF. CDR3 DNA: TGCAGTGCTAGCCGGGACAGGGCGCCTTATCAGCCCCAGCATTTT.